One and the same sample provided the 15 T cell receptor beta chains below, sequenced in a study of shared clonotypes between healthy human individuals. The method was immunoSEQ multiplex PCR; TCRdb's version includes in-frame clones alone and lacks a portion of them. The table records about 2.1 million clones, roughly 93% of them present only once. The naive CD8 fraction comprised CD45RO-negative cells positively selected for CCR7 and excluded terminally differentiated effector memory CD45RA+ cells. What was sequenced was naive CD8+ T cells from PBMCs. The receptors were sampled from a man between 18 and 29 years old in good health. Some clones in this sample may be carry-over from other donors' samples.

V is TRBV5-1 and J is TRBJ2-1; 8 positions agree with TRBD2. Losses at the gene ends were 4 bases for V and 0 bases for J; bases not matched to a gene: 3. The germline CDR1 and CDR2 sequences are SGHRS and YFSETQ. The CDR3 has 15 residues. CDR3 nucleotides: TGCGCCAGCAGCATCGGGACTAGCTCCTACAATGAGCAGTTCTTC. The encoded protein is CASSIGTSSYNEQFF. The complete variable domain, with remaining parts taken from reference TRBV5-1 and TRBJ2-1, reads KAGVTQTPRYLIKTRGQQVTLSCSPISGHRSVSWYQQTPGQGLQFLFEYFSETQRNKGNFPGRFSGRQFSNSRSEMNVSTLELGDSALYLCASSIGTSSYNEQFFGPGTRLTVL.

This sequence joins TRBV13 and TRBJ2-7; the match to TRBD2 covers 7 bases. Per the germline V gene, CDR1 is PRHDT and CDR2 is FYEKMQ (reference sequence). Trimming removed 2 bases from V and 4 bases from J; junction bases left unmatched: 5. This CDR3 comprises 14 residues. The CDR3 DNA is TGTGCCAGCAGCTTAAGTCGGGGAGGGTACGAGCAGTACTTC. Its translation is CASSLSRGGYEQYF.

This clone appeared once. The chain combines TRBV7-3 with TRBJ1-1; possible D gene TRBD1, 5 bases. Per germline, CDR1 SGHTA and CDR2 FQGTGA. Trimming took off 2 bases at V and 0 bases at J, with 7 bases between the two ends. The CDR3 spans 14 residues. CDR3 loop: CASSLAGMNTEAFF. CDR3 in DNA: TGTGCCAGCAGCTTAGCAGGGATGAACACTGAAGCTTTCTTT.

V is TRBV4-1 and J is TRBJ1-2; D not resolved. The CDR3 has 15 residues. Trimming took off 0 bases at V and 7 bases at J, with 15 bases between the two ends. Germline-derived CDR1 and CDR2 are MGHRA and YSYEKL. In DNA, the CDR3 is TGCGCCAGCAGCCAAGAGGAGAAGGAGTGGATTGGCTACACCTTC. It translates to CASSQEEKEWIGYTF.

The V call is TRBV7-9, the J call TRBJ1-2; 7 bases match TRBD1. The CDR3 spans 15 residues. The V gene's germline CDR1 is SEHNR and CDR2 FQNEAQ (reference sequence). Trimming removed 5 bases from V and 6 bases from J; junction bases left unmatched: 12. The CDR3 loop reads CASSGDRVVIHGYTF. In DNA form, the CDR3 reads TGTGCCAGCAGCGGCGACAGGGTGGTTATCCATGGCTACACCTTC.

The V gene is TRBV19, the J gene TRBJ1-1, with D unclear. V lost 6 bases and J 4 bases, leaving 12 bases between the germline ends. This CDR3 has 13 amino acids. Per germline, CDR1 LNHDA and CDR2 SQIVND (reference sequence). The CDR3 here is CASRAEGPTEAFF. The CDR3 DNA reads TGTGCCAGTAGGGCTGAGGGTCCCACTGAAGCTTTCTTT.

The chain employs TRBV25-1 and TRBJ2-7, with TRBD1 identical over 7 bases. The germline CDR1 and CDR2 sequences are MGHDK and SYGVNS. V shed 2 bases and J 7 bases; nucleotides not matched to a gene: 5. This CDR3 spans 13 amino acids. The CDR3 DNA follows: TGTGCCAGCAGTGAAAGCACCAGGGGGGAGCAGTACTTC. It encodes CASSESTRGEQYF.

The chain uses TRBV7-3 and TRBJ2-1, with unresolved D. V was cut by 3 bases and J by 7 bases, with 10 bases left in between. CDR3 length: 13 amino acids. Germline loops: CDR1 SGHTA, CDR2 FQGTGA. The CDR3 nucleotides are TGTGCCAGCAGCTTTAAGCTAGAGAATGAGCAGTTCTTC. Its translation: CASSFKLENEQFF.

The chain joins TRBV7-2 to TRBJ1-2, with D maybe TRBD1 (6 bases). V was shortened by 1 base and J by 4 bases, with 22 bases between the two germline ends. Germline V gene lookup returns CDR1 SGHTA and CDR2 FQGNSA. The CDR3 spans 18 residues. The CDR3: CASSLGPRSGAHIYGYTF. The CDR3 bases are TGTGCCAGCAGCTTAGGCCCCCGTTCGGGGGCTCATATCTATGGCTACACCTTC.

The chain carries TRBV21-1 and TRBJ2-7; the DNA was not used to check the table's D call, TRBD1. TRBV21-1 is flagged as a pseudogene. This CDR3 has 15 residues. The CDR3 nucleotides are TGTGCCAGTACTACAGCCGGGACAGCTACCTACGAGCAGTACTTC. Encoded protein: CASTTAGTATYEQYF.

V and J are TRBV6-1 and TRBJ2-3, with D possibly matching TRBD1 (6 bases). The CDR3 loop spans 14 amino acids. With 5 bases removed from V and 6 bases from J, the gap between germline ends came to 15 bases. Germline assignment: CDR1 MNHNS and CDR2 SASEGT. The CDR3 protein is CASSTGPHGDTQYF. The CDR3 DNA follows: TGTGCCAGCAGTACAGGGCCTCACGGGGATACGCAGTATTTT.

The V call is TRBV28, the J call TRBJ2-7, with TRBD2 matching over 12 bases. CDR3 length equals 13 residues. The germline gives CDR1 MDHEN, CDR2 SYDVKM. After removal of 9 bases from V and 7 bases from J, the junction contained 7 bases not matched to a gene. The CDR3 loop is CASQTSGSGEQYF. CDR3 in DNA: TGTGCCAGTCAGACTAGCGGGAGTGGTGAGCAGTACTTC. Supplemented by reference TRBV28 and TRBJ2-7, the full variable domain reads DVKVTQSSRYLVKRTGEKVFLECVQDMDHENMFWYRQDPGLGLRLIYFSYDVKMKEKGDIPEGYSVSREKKERFSLILESASTNQTSMYLCASQTSGSGEQYFGPGTRLTVT.

On this clone: Other DNA sequences in the same sample also yield this CDR3. The chain uses TRBV9 and TRBJ2-5; the D call may be TRBD1 or TRBD2 (6 bases each). The CDR3 consists of 14 residues. Trimming left V 0 bases short and J 5 bases short, with 11 bases between. CDR1 and CDR2 (germline): SGDLS, YYNGEE. This CDR3 reads CASSVGGGRETQYF. The CDR3 DNA reads TGTGCCAGCAGCGTAGGAGGGGGGAGGGAGACCCAGTACTTC.

This clone was seen only once. V and J are TRBV30 and TRBJ2-7; TRBD1 matches at 7 bases. Looked up from germline, CDR1 is GTSNPN and CDR2 is SVGIG (reference sequence). The CDR3 sequence is 14 residues long. V lost 5 bases to trimming and J lost 7 bases; unmatched junction nucleotides: 14. CDR3 bases: TGTGCCTGGCAAGTAACCCAACAGGGGAGAGAGCAGTACTTC. Protein sequence: CAWQVTQQGREQYF.

The chain links TRBV5-6 to TRBJ2-2, with D perhaps being TRBD1 or TRBD2 (5 bases each). V gave up 2 bases and J gave up 4 bases, with 12 bases separating them. The CDR3 has 15 residues. Germline CDR1 SGHDT, CDR2 YYEEEE. The CDR3 sequence is CASSFLKGSTGELFF. For the CDR3, the DNA is TGTGCCAGCAGCTTTCTCAAGGGGAGCACCGGGGAGCTGTTTTTT.